This TCR beta chain came from a study of T-cell memory formation after mild COVID-19. Study-wide background: The two donors had largely donor-specific TCR clusters.

Study-wide results and limits: There was a balanced CD4/CD8 profile in clones contracting day 15 to 85, and later expanders leaned CD4+. The appearance of some responding clones in pre-infection memory suggested that cross-reactive memory joined.

CDR1 SGHAT and CDR2 FQNNGV come from the germline V gene. V dropped 2 bases and J dropped 4 bases, with 13 bases sitting between them. The CDR3 is made up of 15 amino acids. It was 5'RACE with constant-segment primers that produced the TCR alpha and TCR beta cDNA libraries, which carried sample barcodes and UMIs. TCRdb fed the 5' RACE reads into MiXCR, producing one record per CDR3 protein. The top ten clones hold about 12% of a sample with 400,000 to 550,000 distinct CDR3 sequences, 25% of them seen once. This clonotype was seen ten or more times. Its antigen remains unknown. Sequences were obtained from PBMCs or a T cell subset sorted from them (not recorded which). The chain combines TRBV11-2 with TRBJ2-3; TRBD1 is a possible D gene (6 bases). The source of this sequence is an adult woman who had mild COVID-19 (a few samples of this study predate the infection). Cell type and time point are not known. The CDR3 reads CASSLIQGGPDTQYF. The CDR3 DNA reads TGTGCCAGCAGCTTAATACAGGGTGGTCCAGATACGCAGTATTTT.